One T cell receptor beta chain is described in this entry. Measured with immunoSEQ multiplex PCR; TCRdb has only the in-frame clones, and not every one. The sample has approximately 460,000 clones; roughly nine tenths are singletons. The CDR3 extends over 13 amino acids. The germline V gene has CDR1 SGHVS and CDR2 FQNEAQ. With 0 bases removed from V and 5 bases from J, the gap between germline ends came to 8 bases. The data were obtained in a study of blood T cell repertoires in COVID-19. The TCR sequence derives from a man between 18 and 29 years old with COVID-19, enrolled during active disease. The sample consisted of peripheral blood. The chain carries TRBV7-8 and TRBJ2-7; D gene ambiguous. For the CDR3, the DNA is TGTGCCAGCAGCTTAGCGTTCGCGGACGAGCAGTACTTC. It translates to CASSLAFADEQYF.